The 11 T cell receptor beta chains listed next were all sequenced from one sample in a study of PD-1 blockade in classical Hodgkin lymphoma. This table comes from immunoSEQ multiplex PCR, and its TCRdb copy is limited to in-frame clones, with some not included. The sample shows tens of thousands of clones, 77% of them seen only once. Time point specified: cycle 4 day 1 (C4D1), after more than five weeks of nivolumab. The patients all showed relapse after autologous stem cell transplantation, while their brentuximab vedotin exposure varied. Sequences were derived from peripheral blood mononuclear cells (PBMCs), sampled before the fourth cycle of nivolumab. The receptors here all came from a human donor with classical Hodgkin lymphoma.

This clone was observed a few times. The gene calls are TRBV6-5 and TRBJ1-2; D remains ambiguous. V lost 4 bases and J 3 bases, leaving 6 bases between the germline ends. Looked up from germline, CDR1 is MNHEY and CDR2 is SVGAGI. The CDR3 sequence is 12 residues long. The CDR3 coding sequence is TGTGCCAGCAGTTCAGCCGACTATGGCTACACCTTC. It yields the protein CASSSADYGYTF.

This clone was observed a handful of times. The V call is TRBV19, the J call TRBJ1-5; D is unresolved. Germline CDR1 and CDR2: LNHDA and SQIVND (reference sequence). Trimming stripped 7 bases from V and 3 bases from J, with 7 bases between. This CDR3 spans 12 amino acids. CDR3 sequence reads: CASTRPNQPQHF. Written as DNA, the CDR3 is TGTGCCAGTACTAGGCCCAATCAGCCCCAGCATTTT.

This clone was seen a handful of times. The V and J genes are TRBV7-3 and TRBJ2-2; D is unresolved. The V gene lost 5 bases and the J gene lost 1 base, with 11 bases spanning the gap. The CDR3 is made up of 15 amino acids. Germline loops: CDR1 SGHTA, CDR2 FQGTGA. The DNA of the CDR3 is TGTGCCAGCAGCCCCCGGGCTGGGAACACCGGGGAGCTGTTTTTT. Translated, it gives CASSPRAGNTGELFF. Full variable domain (outside the CDR3, taken from reference TRBV7-3 and TRBJ2-2): GAGVSQTPSNKVTEKGKYVELRCDPISGHTALYWYRQSLGQGPEFLIYFQGTGAADDSGLPNDRFFAVRPEGSVSTLKIQRTERGDSAVYLCASSPRAGNTGELFFGEGSRLTVL.

The chain combines TRBV2 with TRBJ1-4, with TRBD1 identical over 8 bases. CDR3 length: 14 amino acids. The ends lost 4 bases at V and 6 bases at J; junction bases unmatched: 4. CDR1 and CDR2 (germline): SNHLY, FYNNEI. The CDR3 bases are TGTGCCAGCAGTGTGCGGACAGGGCATGAAAAACTGTTTTTT. Protein sequence: CASSVRTGHEKLFF.

The chain couples TRBV7-9 to TRBJ2-7; 8 bases map to TRBD1. The V gene's germline CDR1 is SEHNR and CDR2 FQNEAQ (reference sequence). The CDR3 covers 16 residues. With 0 bases clipped from V and 2 bases from J, the junction kept 6 bases outside the gene matches. The CDR3 DNA reads as TGTGCCAGCAGCTTAGCAGTCGGGGGACAGGCCTACGAGCAGTACTTC. Amino acids: CASSLAVGGQAYEQYF.

The chain joins TRBV7-2 to TRBJ2-7; TRBD1 might be the D (5 bases). CDR1 and CDR2 from the germline V gene are SGHTA and FQGNSA. With 5 bases removed from V and 4 bases from J, the gap between germline ends came to 6 bases. This CDR3 spans 11 amino acids. CDR3 protein: CASSPGYEQYF. The CDR3 bases are TGTGCCAGCAGCCCAGGGTACGAGCAGTACTTC.

This clone turned up a few times. For the CDR3, the DNA is TGTGCCAGCAGCTTGGCCGGGCATTCTGAAGCTTTCTTT. Translated: CASSLAGHSEAFF. This chain connects TRBV7-9 to TRBJ1-1; D uncertain. There are 13 residues in the CDR3. The germline V gene has CDR1 SEHNR and CDR2 FQNEAQ (reference sequence). V was shortened by 3 bases and J by 6 bases, with 11 bases between the two germline ends.

The chain links TRBV25-1 to TRBJ2-2; weak D call: TRBD2 (5 bases). This CDR3 is 14 amino acids long. Between the trimmed V and J ends, which lost 6 bases and 7 bases, there was a span of 15 bases. Germline V CDR1 and CDR2: MGHDK, SYGVNS. The CDR3, as DNA: TGTGCCAGCAGCGCACTAGGGTGGAACGGGGAGCTGTTTTTT. Its protein product is CASSALGWNGELFF.

V is TRBV28 and J is TRBJ2-7, with a possible D match to TRBD2 (7 bases). Between the trimmed V and J ends, which lost 9 bases and 6 bases, there was a span of 21 bases. The CDR3 is made up of 14 amino acids. Germline CDR1 reads MDHEN; CDR2 reads SYDVKM. The CDR3 reads CASYRRGGVGEQYF. Here the CDR3 DNA reads TGTGCCAGTTACAGGAGGGGGGGCGTAGGCGAGCAGTACTTC.

The chain carries TRBV6-1 and TRBJ1-6; D gene ambiguous. This CDR3 has 14 amino acids. Germline V gives CDR1 MNHNS, CDR2 SASEGT. V was cut by 2 bases and J by 8 bases, with 10 bases left in between. The CDR3 DNA follows: TGTGCCAGCAGTGAAATACGGTTCTATTCACCCCTCCACTTT. Amino acid sequence: CASSEIRFYSPLHF.

This sequence joins TRBV9 and TRBJ2-1, with 7 positions matching TRBD1. CDR1 SGDLS and CDR2 YYNGEE come from the germline V gene. Trimming at V came to 7 bases and at J to 4 bases, leaving 11 bases not matched to a gene. The CDR3 sequence is 15 residues long. The CDR3 spells CASAREGQPYNEQFF. The CDR3 DNA reads as TGTGCCAGCGCCAGAGAGGGACAGCCTTACAATGAGCAGTTCTTC.